This T cell receptor beta chain was captured by sequencing in a study of vaccination effects on CD4 cells after COVID-19 (dated by TCRdb to about 2022). Some background on the complete study: Two doses of either the BNT162b2 or the mRNA-1273 mRNA SARS-CoV-2 vaccine were administered to participants. In both COVID-19 convalescent patients and infection-naive vaccine recipients, the study compared SARS-CoV-2 spike-specific CD4+ TCR repertoires from before mRNA vaccination with those from after it. Altogether, 10 COVID-19 convalescent patients and 4 SARS-CoV-2-naive healthy vaccine recipients made up the full study. Cultures from other donors in the study were sequenced with the Oncomine TCR Beta short-read assay on an Illumina iSeq 100.

Overall study results and their limits: Among healthy vaccine recipients, nearly all vaccine-induced clones were SARS-CoV-2 mono-reactive, and only 1 of 255 was cross-reactive with common cold coronaviruses. The study was limited by a small number of convalescent patients, and early post-infection timepoints were lacking. At late post-vaccination timepoints, both infection-induced and vaccine-induced clones showed marked clonal contraction, consistent with waning T cell responses.

In the ViraFEST assay, PBMC were stimulated with viral peptide pools, and antigen-specific CD4+ T cell clonotypes were then identified by expansion using TCR sequencing. After less than 13 days of culture, CD4+ T cells were isolated with the EasySep CD4+ T cell isolation kit. None of the healthy vaccine recipients had a prior SARS-CoV-2 infection, which was confirmed by nucleocapsid antibody tests that came back negative both before and after vaccination. Over 1.5 million PBMC per well were cultured with 8.5 to 10 ug/ml peptides in IMDM containing roughly 5% human AB serum, approximately 9.9 IU/ml IL-2 and gentamicin. Half of the culture medium was replaced with fresh IL-2-containing medium on days 3 and 7. Unless noted otherwise, every peptide stimulation condition was cultured in triplicate wells. PBMC were separated from whole blood using Ficoll-Paque Plus gradient centrifugation and were then either cryopreserved at -140C or used fresh. The overlapping peptide pools covered the spike proteins of SARS-CoV-2 as well as those of the common cold coronaviruses HCoV-NL63, HCoV-OC43 and HCoV-229E. Genomic DNA was extracted from cultured CD4+ T cells with the QIAamp micro DNA kit.

V and J are truncated by 1 base and 7 bases respectively, leaving an intervening sequence of 11 bases. Including the terminal cysteine and phenylalanine, the CDR3 comprises 14 residues. Only CDR3 DNA is held: 42 bases, read in frame from base 1. CDR1 and CDR2, looked up from the germline V gene (reference sequence), are LNHDA and SQIVND. This clone appeared a few times. What this receptor recognizes is not known. No clone much larger than this one lies a single base away; base qualities are absent. Library preparation used the immunoSEQ multiplex PCR assay. DNA from the cultured, isolated CD4+ T cells was subjected to TCR beta CDR3 sequencing. Per the authors' processing: Non-productive TCR sequences were removed and reads were trimmed to the CDR3 region, keeping CDR3s of at least 7 amino acids. Antigen-specific clonotypes were identified using the MANAFEST web app by comparison of expansion in peptide wells against reference cultures. To be called positive, a clone needed expansion at FDR<0.05 compared with the reference and with all other wells, an odds ratio greater than 5, and a frequency greater than 0.1% in two replicate wells. A clonotype was defined as cross-reactive if the clonotype was significantly expanded both in SARS-CoV-2 spike wells and in at least one common cold coronavirus spike condition. CDR3 similarity was assessed by Levenshtein distance with the stringdist R package, and unrooted trees were built with ape in R 3.6.1. In TCRdb, the immuneACCESS table is reduced to in-frame sequences with V and J assigned. These tables do not hold every clone; where another copy was compared, an unresolved V gene accounts for under half, and the others remain unexplained. The DNA was the basis for D and trimming; V, J and clone size are from that table. The sample table records just under 45,000 clones; roughly 79% of these occur just once. The ten largest clones take up under 14% of the sample.

Sequenced here: CD4+ T cells from PBMCs cultured with SARS-CoV-2 spike peptides, sampled before COVID-19 vaccination. According to the study, the label for this sample's cell subset or site signals: SARS-CoV-2 spike overlapping peptide pool stimulation. In this chain, TRBV19 is recombined with TRBJ1-5; the D gene cannot be resolved reliably. This receptor was obtained from a human donor who received a COVID-19 vaccine. The CDR3 amino acid sequence is: CASSIGTTRQPQHF. The sequenced DNA is TGTGCCAGTAGTATAGGGACCACTCGCCAGCCCCAGCATTTT.